These T cell receptor beta chains were read from a single sample in a study of cytotoxic CD8 clonotypes in ibrutinib-treated CLL. Clones were read by immunoSEQ multiplex PCR, and TCRdb kept only the in-frame ones, dropping some. Here the sample spans hundreds of thousands of clones, less than 75% being singletons. Material: PBMCs, obtained after 24 months of ibrutinib treatment. Source of these receptors: a human donor with chronic lymphocytic leukemia. CDR3s include the opening cysteine and the closing phenylalanine or tryptophan. Fields, in order: D gene, V gene, clone size, J gene, CDR3 length, CDR3 protein, CDR3 DNA. The D gene is left open where the match is weak. Size tells how often a clone was seen (once, few, many) or the class of an expanded clone, and some rows leave it out.

d_call: TRBD2; v_call: TRBV28; clone_size: .; j_call: TRBJ2-5; cdr3_length: 15; cdr3_aa: CASSSSGSKGETQYF; cdr3_nt: TGTGCCAGCAGTTCTAGCGGGAGTAAGGGAGAGACCCAGTACTTC
d_call: .; v_call: TRBV7-3; clone_size: .; j_call: TRBJ2-1; cdr3_length: 16; cdr3_aa: CASSPLGGFSYNEQFF; cdr3_nt: TGTGCCAGCAGCCCACTTGGGGGGTTCTCCTACAATGAGCAGTTCTTC
d_call: .; v_call: TRBV18; clone_size: .; j_call: TRBJ2-1; cdr3_length: 15; cdr3_aa: CASSPFDSSYNEQFF; cdr3_nt: TGTGCCAGCTCACCATTTGACAGCTCCTACAATGAGCAGTTCTTC
d_call: TRBD1; v_call: TRBV29-1; clone_size: .; j_call: TRBJ1-1; cdr3_length: 14; cdr3_aa: CSVGVDRANTEAFF; cdr3_nt: TGCAGCGTAGGGGTAGACAGGGCGAACACTGAAGCTTTCTTT
d_call: TRBD1; v_call: TRBV6-5; clone_size: .; j_call: TRBJ1-5; cdr3_length: 14; cdr3_aa: CASSWDRFNQPQHF; cdr3_nt: TGTGCCAGCAGCTGGGACAGATTCAATCAGCCCCAGCATTTT
d_call: TRBD1; v_call: TRBV5-4; clone_size: .; j_call: TRBJ1-1; cdr3_length: 13; cdr3_aa: CASSGQGTSGPFF; cdr3_nt: TGTGCCAGCAGCGGACAGGGGACGTCCGGACCTTTCTTT
d_call: .; v_call: TRBV5-1; clone_size: .; j_call: TRBJ2-5; cdr3_length: 13; cdr3_aa: CASSDRLQETQYF; cdr3_nt: TGCGCCAGCAGCGACAGACTGCAAGAGACCCAGTACTTC
d_call: .; v_call: TRBV2; clone_size: .; j_call: TRBJ1-5; cdr3_length: 15; cdr3_aa: CASTSRAYSNQPQHF; cdr3_nt: TGTGCCAGCACCTCCAGGGCATATAGCAATCAGCCCCAGCATTTT
d_call: TRBD1; v_call: TRBV4-1; clone_size: .; j_call: TRBJ2-2; cdr3_length: 16; cdr3_aa: CASSQLDRVGTGELFF; cdr3_nt: TGCGCCAGCAGCCAACTCGACAGGGTTGGCACCGGGGAGCTGTTTTTT
d_call: TRBD2; v_call: TRBV7-8; clone_size: .; j_call: TRBJ2-7; cdr3_length: 17; cdr3_aa: CASSPTAGLARPPGQYF; cdr3_nt: TGTGCCAGCAGTCCTACCGCGGGACTAGCCAGGCCTCCAGGGCAGTACTTC
d_call: .; v_call: TRBV29-1; clone_size: .; j_call: TRBJ1-2; cdr3_length: 13; cdr3_aa: CSVEPDTTHGYTF; cdr3_nt: TGCAGCGTTGAACCAGATACCACACATGGCTACACCTTC
d_call: .; v_call: TRBV15; clone_size: few; j_call: TRBJ1-5; cdr3_length: 15; cdr3_aa: CATSRDRSGNQPQHF; cdr3_nt: TGTGCCACCAGCAGAGATCGTAGTGGCAATCAGCCCCAGCATTTT
d_call: TRBD1; v_call: TRBV6-6; clone_size: .; j_call: TRBJ1-1; cdr3_length: 15; cdr3_aa: CASSYGQGAATEAFF; cdr3_nt: TGTGCCAGCAGTTACGGGCAGGGGGCCGCCACTGAAGCTTTCTTT
d_call: .; v_call: TRBV19; clone_size: .; j_call: TRBJ2-7; cdr3_length: 17; cdr3_aa: CASSSYLRAGSHYEQYF; cdr3_nt: TGTGCCAGTAGTTCCTATCTTAGGGCGGGATCCCACTACGAGCAGTACTTC
d_call: TRBD2; v_call: TRBV7-3; clone_size: .; j_call: TRBJ2-1; cdr3_length: 15; cdr3_aa: CASSSGSGRAVEQFF; cdr3_nt: TGTGCCAGCAGCTCCGGTTCCGGGAGGGCCGTCGAGCAGTTCTTC
d_call: TRBD1; v_call: TRBV27; clone_size: few; j_call: TRBJ2-7; cdr3_length: 16; cdr3_aa: CASSFAGRTGVYEQYF; cdr3_nt: TGTGCCAGCAGTTTCGCCGGACGGACAGGGGTCTACGAGCAGTACTTC
d_call: .; v_call: TRBV2; clone_size: .; j_call: TRBJ2-6; cdr3_length: 16; cdr3_aa: CASMTGRQTGANVLTF; cdr3_nt: TGTGCCAGCATGACAGGAAGGCAGACTGGGGCCAACGTCCTGACTTTC
d_call: TRBD2; v_call: TRBV9; clone_size: .; j_call: TRBJ2-3; cdr3_length: 16; cdr3_aa: CASSVGSGSGTDTQYF; cdr3_nt: TGTGCCAGCAGCGTAGGTAGCGGGAGCGGTACAGATACGCAGTATTTT
d_call: TRBD1; v_call: TRBV27; clone_size: few; j_call: TRBJ1-5; cdr3_length: 14; cdr3_aa: CASRHRGDNQPQHF; cdr3_nt: TGTGCCAGCAGACACAGGGGTGACAATCAGCCCCAGCATTTT
d_call: TRBD1; v_call: TRBV7-2; clone_size: .; j_call: TRBJ2-2; cdr3_length: 15; cdr3_aa: CASSLQQGVTGELFF; cdr3_nt: TGTGCCAGCAGCTTACAACAGGGGGTCACCGGGGAGCTGTTTTTT
d_call: .; v_call: TRBV5-1; clone_size: .; j_call: TRBJ2-3; cdr3_length: 12; cdr3_aa: CASSEGGETQYF; cdr3_nt: TGCGCCAGCAGCGAGGGCGGGGAAACGCAGTATTTT
d_call: TRBD1; v_call: TRBV13; clone_size: .; j_call: TRBJ2-7; cdr3_length: 13; cdr3_aa: CASSIGTVAEQYF; cdr3_nt: TGTGCCAGCAGCATCGGGACAGTCGCCGAGCAGTACTTC
d_call: TRBD2; v_call: TRBV4-1; clone_size: .; j_call: TRBJ2-5; cdr3_length: 18; cdr3_aa: CASSQEIGLAGGQETQYF; cdr3_nt: TGCGCCAGCAGCCAAGAGATTGGGCTAGCGGGAGGCCAAGAGACCCAGTACTTC
d_call: .; v_call: TRBV25-1; clone_size: .; j_call: TRBJ1-5; cdr3_length: 15; cdr3_aa: CASSEGAGGNQPQHF; cdr3_nt: TGTGCCAGCAGTGAAGGCGCGGGGGGCAATCAGCCCCAGCATTTT
d_call: TRBD1; v_call: TRBV6-5; clone_size: .; j_call: TRBJ1-2; cdr3_length: 15; cdr3_aa: CASSYSQGAAYGYTF; cdr3_nt: TGTGCCAGCAGTTACAGTCAGGGGGCTGCATATGGCTACACCTTC
d_call: TRBD1; v_call: TRBV6-6; clone_size: .; j_call: TRBJ2-3; cdr3_length: 13; cdr3_aa: CASSTQGPDTQYF; cdr3_nt: TGTGCCAGCAGTACACAGGGGCCAGATACGCAGTATTTT
d_call: .; v_call: TRBV25-1; clone_size: .; j_call: TRBJ2-7; cdr3_length: 13; cdr3_aa: CASTRQAGDEQYF; cdr3_nt: TGTGCCAGCACACGACAGGCCGGGGACGAGCAGTACTTC
d_call: TRBD1; v_call: TRBV9; clone_size: .; j_call: TRBJ1-5; cdr3_length: 14; cdr3_aa: CASSAMDRDQPQHF; cdr3_nt: TGTGCCAGCAGCGCAATGGACAGGGATCAGCCCCAGCATTTT
d_call: TRBD2; v_call: TRBV9; clone_size: .; j_call: TRBJ2-1; cdr3_length: 16; cdr3_aa: CASSKTSGSSYNEQFF; cdr3_nt: TGTGCCAGCAGCAAAACTAGCGGGAGCTCCTACAATGAGCAGTTCTTC
d_call: TRBD2; v_call: TRBV9; clone_size: .; j_call: TRBJ2-7; cdr3_length: 15; cdr3_aa: CASSVQSGRSYEQYF; cdr3_nt: TGTGCCAGCAGCGTCCAAAGCGGGAGGAGCTACGAGCAGTACTTC
d_call: TRBD2; v_call: TRBV9; clone_size: .; j_call: TRBJ2-2; cdr3_length: 19; cdr3_aa: CASSAHLGTSRGRTGELFF; cdr3_nt: TGTGCCAGCAGCGCCCATCTGGGGACTAGCAGGGGAAGAACCGGGGAGCTGTTTTTT
d_call: .; v_call: TRBV28; clone_size: .; j_call: TRBJ1-2; cdr3_length: 13; cdr3_aa: CASRVDRNYGYTF; cdr3_nt: TGTGCCAGCAGGGTCGACAGGAACTATGGCTACACCTTC
d_call: .; v_call: TRBV29-1; clone_size: once; j_call: TRBJ2-7; cdr3_length: 13; cdr3_aa: CSVGEGGGIWRYF; cdr3_nt: TGCAGCGTCGGAGAGGGGGGAGGAATTTGGCGGTACTTC
d_call: .; v_call: TRBV27; clone_size: .; j_call: TRBJ1-4; cdr3_length: 15; cdr3_aa: CASSHSDMEYEKLFF; cdr3_nt: TGTGCCAGCAGTCACTCGGACATGGAGTATGAAAAACTGTTTTTT
d_call: .; v_call: TRBV7-9; clone_size: few; j_call: TRBJ1-3; cdr3_length: 13; cdr3_aa: CASSLGEGNTIYF; cdr3_nt: TGTGCCAGCAGCTTAGGAGAGGGAAACACCATATATTTT
d_call: TRBD1; v_call: TRBV7-2; clone_size: .; j_call: TRBJ2-7; cdr3_length: 13; cdr3_aa: CASSRGTENEQYF; cdr3_nt: TGTGCCAGCAGCCGAGGGACAGAGAACGAGCAGTACTTC
d_call: TRBD2; v_call: TRBV9; clone_size: once; j_call: TRBJ2-7; cdr3_length: 16; cdr3_aa: CASSVGELAGSYEQYF; cdr3_nt: TGTGCCAGCAGCGTAGGAGAACTAGCGGGGTCCTACGAGCAGTACTTC
d_call: .; v_call: TRBV27; clone_size: once; j_call: TRBJ2-7; cdr3_length: 13; cdr3_aa: CASSLWVLGEQYF; cdr3_nt: TGTGCCAGCAGTTTATGGGTGTTAGGCGAGCAGTACTTC
d_call: .; v_call: TRBV5-1; clone_size: .; j_call: TRBJ1-6; cdr3_length: 12; cdr3_aa: CASSLGDSPLHF; cdr3_nt: TGCGCCAGCAGCTTAGGCGATTCACCCCTCCACTTT